The T cell receptor beta chain described here comes from a study of beta chain features in type 1 diabetes. General study points: Sequencing of cDNA might inflate the share of cells that strongly express TCR. People with Type 1 diabetes carried modestly yet significantly shorter TCRB CDR3s in all four CD4+ subsets.

Expressed TCRB transcripts were sequenced after all isolated RNA was converted to cDNA. Using immunoSEQ multiplex PCR, the repertoire was profiled, and TCRdb retains in-frame clones only, with some absent. The table has some 350,000 clones, around an eighth seen once; the top ten hold 0.015%. CDR1 and CDR2 from the germline V gene are LGHNA and YSLEER. The CDR3 contains 17 residues. As to this clone: Its antigen is unidentified. At one of its ends the junction is not consistent with the germline gene, which may arise from a read error.

Sequences were obtained from naive CD4+ T cells from blood. The chain uses TRBV4-3 and TRBJ2-3; the match to TRBD2 covers 7 bases. The receptor was derived from a woman younger than 35 with type 1 diabetes. In DNA form, the CDR3 reads TGCGCCAGCAGCAAAGATAGCGGGCGTGCTAGCACAGATACGCAGTATTTT. This codes for CASSKDSGRASTDTQYF.